These 7 T cell receptor beta chains originate from one sample sequenced in a study of spatial heterogeneity in lung cancer. Study-wide points: For expanded intratumoral alpha and beta TCRs, counts tracked tumor mutation counts.

Described time point: sample taken at primary tumor resection. TCRdb called the 5' RACE reads again in MiXCR, with one record for every CDR3 protein. The sample holds roughly 19,000 distinct CDR3 sequences; roughly 5.7% are singletons and the top ten take 10%. For these receptors, no antigen is known. The material sequenced was lung tumor tissue, taken at surgery. The receptor set was obtained from a female donor with early-stage non-small cell lung cancer.

In its sample, this clonotype is medium-sized. The CDR3 reads CASSSPGQKYQETQYF. The CDR3, as DNA: TGTGCCAGCAGTTCGCCGGGACAGAAGTACCAAGAGACCCAGTACTTC. The chain carries TRBV28 and TRBJ2-5; 7 bases are shared with TRBD1. The CDR3 spans 16 residues. Germline V lookup: CDR1 MDHEN, CDR2 SYDVKM. V lost 4 bases, J lost 0 bases, and 8 bases stayed unmatched.

In the case of this clonotype: A much larger clone differs from this one at a single base, so this may be a read error. The V and J genes are TRBV29-1 and TRBJ2-7; D is undetermined. Trimming stripped 1 base from V and 7 bases from J, with 17 bases between. Germline V gene sequence: CDR1 SQVTM, CDR2 ANQGSEA. The CDR3 consists of 14 residues. As DNA, the CDR3 is TGCAGCGTTGAAGCGCACGGGCTGAATCAAGAGCAGTACTTC. The encoded protein is CSVEAHGLNQEQYF.

This clonotype appeared a few times. The gene calls are TRBV9 and TRBJ1-6; no definite D call. V shed 4 bases and J shed 2 bases, with 10 bases lying between them. CDR3 size: 15 residues. The germline CDR1 and CDR2 sequences are SGDLS and YYNGEE. CDR3 sequence: CASSLEVTYNSPLHF. CDR3 bases: TGTGCCAGCAGCCTGGAGGTAACCTATAATTCACCCCTCCACTTT.

This clonotype qualifies as medium-sized. The chain employs TRBV9 and TRBJ2-5; D gene uncertain. The germline V and J ends were trimmed by 2 bases and 5 bases, with 13 bases remaining between them. The CDR3 sequence is 14 residues long. Germline CDR1 reads SGDLS; CDR2 reads YYNGEE. CDR3 region: CASSVQWTTETQYF. The CDR3 DNA follows: TGTGCCAGCAGCGTGCAATGGACCACGGAGACCCAGTACTTC.

This clonotype was seen a few times. This chain connects TRBV20-1 to TRBJ1-2; 7 bases align to TRBD1. The CDR3 is made up of 12 amino acids. Germline V gene sequence: CDR1 DFQATT, CDR2 SNEGSKA (reference sequence). Trimming cost V 4 bases and J 7 bases; bases outside gene matches: 6. The CDR3 coding sequence is TGCAGTGCTACACAGGGGCAGAGTGGCTACACCTTC. It yields the protein CSATQGQSGYTF.

The CDR3 nucleotides read TGTGCCAGCACTCAAGTCGGTGATAATTCACCCCTCCACTTT. This codes for CASTQVGDNSPLHF. This rearrangement joins TRBV6-1 to TRBJ1-6; unclear D gene. The length of the CDR3 is 14 residues. Trimming removed 7 bases from V and 5 bases from J, with 12 bases in between. Germline-derived CDR1 and CDR2 are MNHNS and SASEGT.

This clonotype was seen many times. The chain links TRBV12-3 or TRBV12-4 to TRBJ2-5; tentative D call: TRBD1 (5 bases). V lost 3 bases and J 1 base, leaving 9 bases between the germline ends. The CDR3 contains 14 residues. Here the CDR3 reads CASSFTGPQETQYF. Written as DNA, the CDR3 is TGTGCCAGCAGTTTTACAGGACCCCAAGAGACCCAGTACTTC.